The 23 T cell receptor beta chains given below trace back to one sample, sequenced in a study of blood T cell repertoires in COVID-19. Using immunoSEQ multiplex PCR, the repertoire was profiled, and TCRdb retains in-frame clones only, with some absent. The sample holds about 130,000 clones, approximately 80% seen once. Input material: peripheral blood. The origin of the receptors is a man aged 35 to 55 with active or convalescent COVID-19.

V gene TRBV18 combines with J gene TRBJ1-1, with D unclear. The CDR3 sequence is 15 residues long. Germline assignment: CDR1 KGHSH and CDR2 LQKENI. With 2 bases removed from V and 2 bases from J, the gap between germline ends came to 12 bases. DNA for the CDR3: TGTGCCAGCTCACCATCCAGTCTTTTCAACACTGAAGCTTTCTTT. It specifies CASSPSSLFNTEAFF.

This clone occurred a few times. The chain joins TRBV9 to TRBJ1-1, with TRBD1 identical over 7 bases. CDR3 length: 15 amino acids. Looked up from germline, CDR1 is SGDLS and CDR2 is YYNGEE. V shed 4 bases, J shed 0 bases, and the junction held 6 bases outside the gene matches. CDR3 sequence reads: CASSPHGQVNTEAFF. The DNA for the CDR3 is TGTGCCAGCAGCCCCCATGGACAGGTGAACACTGAAGCTTTCTTT.

The genes are TRBV10-2 and TRBJ2-1; maybe TRBD2 (6 bases). The CDR3 is 13 residues long. Germline CDR1 reads WSHSY; CDR2 reads SAAADI. Trimming left V 4 bases short and J 5 bases short, with 9 bases between. The CDR3 protein is CASSGTTNNEQFF. The CDR3 region has the DNA TGCGCCAGCAGTGGGACTACCAACAATGAGCAGTTCTTC.

The chain couples TRBV19 to TRBJ1-2; D ambiguous. The CDR3 totals 13 residues. V was clipped by 5 bases and J by 6 bases, with 13 bases between them. Germline CDR1 LNHDA, CDR2 SQIVND (reference sequence). The CDR3 sequence is CASSLRYQDGYTF. CDR3 nucleotide sequence: TGTGCCAGTAGTCTCAGGTATCAAGATGGCTACACCTTC. Drawing the rest from reference TRBV19 and TRBJ1-2, the complete variable domain is DGGITQSPKYLFRKEGQNVTLSCEQNLNHDAMYWYRQDPGQGLRLIYYSQIVNDFQKGDIAEGYSVSREKKESFPLTVTSAQKNPTAFYLCASSLRYQDGYTFGSGTRLTVV.

The chain combines TRBV19 with TRBJ2-1, with a possible D match to TRBD1 (5 bases). The CDR3 runs 16 residues. Trimming shortened V by 3 bases and J by 4 bases, and 16 bases separated the two germline ends. In germline, CDR1 is LNHDA, CDR2 SQIVND (reference sequence). The CDR3 DNA reads TGTGCCAGTAGTATTAAGCCACAGAACAGGTACAATGAGCAGTTCTTC. Its translation is CASSIKPQNRYNEQFF.

The V call is TRBV10-3, the J call TRBJ2-1, with D perhaps matching TRBD1 (5 bases). Germline values: CDR1 ENHRY, CDR2 SYGVKD. This CDR3 is 14 amino acids long. Trimming pared 3 bases from V and 8 bases from J, leaving 14 bases between. This CDR3 is CAISDAQGIYEQFF. The CDR3 DNA follows: TGTGCCATCAGTGATGCCCAGGGAATCTATGAGCAGTTCTTC.

V is TRBV27 and J is TRBJ2-4; D gene unclear. The V and J ends lost 2 bases and 7 bases respectively, with 15 bases between them. Germline lookup yields CDR1 MNHEY and CDR2 SMNVEV (reference sequence). This CDR3 contains 15 residues. CDR3 sequence: CASSLRVPSTNIQYF. The CDR3 DNA follows: TGTGCCAGCAGTTTACGGGTTCCAAGTACGAACATTCAGTACTTC.

The chain uses TRBV7-2 and TRBJ2-3; D call uncertain. Trimming took 2 bases from V and 3 from J, leaving 12 bases between them. This CDR3 is built from 15 residues. Germline V gene sequence: CDR1 SGHTA, CDR2 FQGNSA. CDR3 sequence reads: CASSLSSVATDTQYF. DNA for the CDR3: TGTGCCAGCAGCTTATCGAGCGTTGCGACAGATACGCAGTATTTT.

V usage is TRBV19 and J usage is TRBJ2-2; D may be TRBD2 (6 bases). V was pared by 5 bases and J by 4 bases, with 11 bases between. Germline CDR1 and CDR2: LNHDA and SQIVND (reference sequence). This CDR3 is built from 14 residues. The CDR3 nucleotides are TGTGCCAGTAGTCCAAAAGCGGGCACCGGGGAGCTGTTTTTT. This codes for CASSPKAGTGELFF.

CDR3 sequence (DNA): TGTGCCAGCAGTGTTACAGGGGGCACAGATACGCAGTATTTT. The encoded protein is CASSVTGGTDTQYF. J is TRBJ2-3 and V is TRBV25-1; TRBD1 agrees at 7 bases. Germline V gives CDR1 MGHDK, CDR2 SYGVNS. This CDR3 has 14 amino acids. Trimming took 4 bases from V and 1 from J; bases not matched to a gene: 2.

V is TRBV6-2 or TRBV6-3 and J is TRBJ1-6; TRBD1 matches 7 bases. CDR1 is MNHEY and CDR2 is SVGEGT in the germline V gene. The CDR3 length is 14 residues. V lost 2 bases to trimming and J lost 7 bases; unmatched junction nucleotides: 2. The CDR3: CASSYLQGNSPLHF. DNA of the CDR3: TGTGCCAGCAGTTACCTACAGGGGAATTCACCCCTCCACTTT.

The V and J genes are TRBV5-1 and TRBJ1-1; D remains unclear. The CDR3 runs to 14 residues. The germline gives CDR1 SGHRS, CDR2 YFSETQ. V was clipped by 0 bases and J by 5 bases, with 11 bases between them. Here the CDR3 reads CASSLVGPGTEAFF. CDR3 DNA sequence: TGCGCCAGCAGCTTGGTCGGGCCGGGGACTGAAGCTTTCTTT. Variable domain in full (rest from reference TRBV5-1 and TRBJ1-1): KAGVTQTPRYLIKTRGQQVTLSCSPISGHRSVSWYQQTPGQGLQFLFEYFSETQRNKGNFPGRFSGRQFSNSRSEMNVSTLELGDSALYLCASSLVGPGTEAFFGQGTRLTVV.

V gene TRBV3-1 (or the pseudogene TRBV3-2) combines with J gene TRBJ2-1; 8 nucleotides match TRBD2. CDR3 length: 17 residues. Per the germline V gene, CDR1 is LGHDT and CDR2 is YNNKEL (reference sequence). V was pared by 5 bases and J by 6 bases, with 15 bases of the junction left unmatched. For the CDR3, the DNA is TGTGCCAGCAGCACACGAGCGGGAGCTGACTTCCGCAATGAGCAGTTCTTC. The encoded protein is CASSTRAGADFRNEQFF.

DNA of the CDR3: TGTGCCAGCAGTTACTTAAGTCAATCTACAGGGGGTGGCTACACCTTC. Residues: CASSYLSQSTGGGYTF. The V and J genes are TRBV6-5 and TRBJ1-2, with 8 bases that match TRBD1. V shed 1 base and J 7 bases; nucleotides not matched to a gene: 11. Germline lookup yields CDR1 MNHEY and CDR2 SVGAGI. The CDR3 covers 16 residues.

This clone appeared once. The chain is built from TRBV3-1 (or the pseudogene TRBV3-2) and TRBJ2-1, with TRBD2 matching over 8 bases. This CDR3 spans 17 amino acids. V was pared by 0 bases and J by 5 bases, with 9 bases of the junction left unmatched. The germline V gene encodes CDR1 LGHDT and CDR2 YNNKEL (reference sequence). CDR3 residues: CASSQDTGGRPDNEQFF. In nucleotides, the CDR3 is TGTGCCAGCAGCCAAGATACGGGCGGGAGGCCGGACAATGAGCAGTTCTTC.

This clone was seen only once. J is TRBJ1-2 and V is TRBV29-1; D gene uncertain. V was shortened by 7 bases and J by 3 bases, with 9 bases between the two germline ends. The CDR3 extends over 11 amino acids. Looked up from germline, CDR1 is SQVTM and CDR2 is ANQGSEA. This CDR3 reads CSDREDYGYTF. CDR3 in DNA: TGCAGCGACCGGGAGGACTATGGCTACACCTTC. Looking up the rest from reference TRBV29-1 and TRBJ1-2 gives the full variable domain: SAVISQKPSRDICQRGTSLTIQCQVDSQVTMMFWYRQQPGQSLTLIATANQGSEATYESGFVIDKFPISRPNLTFSTLTVSNMSPEDSSIYLCSDREDYGYTFGSGTRLTVV.

This clone was observed a few times. Within the sample, other DNA sequences also encode this same CDR3. This chain joins TRBV11-3 and TRBJ1-1, with a possible D match to TRBD1 (5 bases). The CDR3 loop spans 13 amino acids. Germline assignment: CDR1 SGHNT and CDR2 YENEEA. V lost 1 base and J 5 bases, leaving 8 bases between the germline ends. This CDR3 reads CASSLVGGTEAFF. The CDR3 DNA is TGTGCCAGCAGCTTAGTGGGGGGAACTGAAGCTTTCTTT.

This chain links TRBV28 with TRBJ2-5; 11 nucleotides align to TRBD2. Germline V gene sequence: CDR1 MDHEN, CDR2 SYDVKM. The CDR3 consists of 15 residues. The ends lost 6 bases at V and 4 bases at J; junction bases unmatched: 7. CDR3 nucleotide sequence: TGTGCCAGCAGATATAGCGGGGGGGGACGAGAGACCCAGTACTTC. This gives the protein CASRYSGGGRETQYF. Full variable domain (outside the CDR3, taken from reference TRBV28 and TRBJ2-5): DVKVTQSSRYLVKRTGEKVFLECVQDMDHENMFWYRQDPGLGLRLIYFSYDVKMKEKGDIPEGYSVSREKKERFSLILESASTNQTSMYLCASRYSGGGRETQYFGPGTRLLVL.

This clone was detected a few times. The J gene is TRBJ1-2, the V gene TRBV5-8; tentatively, D is TRBD1 (5 bases). V lost 6 bases, J lost 5 bases, and 11 bases lay in between. This CDR3 comprises 12 residues. Germline-derived CDR1 and CDR2 are SGHTS and YDEGEE. CDR3: CASIRVGYGYTF. CDR3 DNA: TGTGCCAGCATCAGGGTCGGATATGGCTACACCTTC.

CDR3 protein: CASTPEGQVYNEQFF. As DNA, the CDR3 is TGTGCCAGCACTCCCGAGGGACAAGTATACAATGAGCAGTTCTTC. This sequence joins TRBV2 and TRBJ2-1, with D possibly TRBD1 on 6 matching bases. Looked up from germline, CDR1 is SNHLY and CDR2 is FYNNEI. Trimming cost V 7 bases and J 4 bases, with 17 bases left between them. CDR3 size: 15 residues.

The chain recombines TRBV6-2 or TRBV6-3 with TRBJ1-1; D call uncertain. Germline assignment: CDR1 MNHEY and CDR2 SVGEGT. CDR3 length: 13 residues. V dropped 4 bases and J dropped 4 bases, with 10 bases sitting between them. The CDR3 sequence is CASSFRAGTEAFF. The CDR3 bases are TGTGCCAGCAGTTTTCGGGCGGGCACTGAAGCTTTCTTT.

The rearrangement uses TRBV9 and TRBJ1-1, with 11 bases matching TRBD1. CDR1 and CDR2 (germline): SGDLS, YYNGEE. J lost 10 bases, V lost 2 bases, and 7 bases had no gene match. The length of the CDR3 is 14 residues. The chain's CDR3 is CASSVETGQGGAFF. CDR3 coding DNA: TGTGCCAGCAGCGTCGAAACGGGACAGGGGGGAGCTTTCTTT. Combining the CDR3 with reference TRBV9 and TRBJ1-1 gives the whole variable domain DSGVTQTPKHLITATGQRVTLRCSPRSGDLSVYWYQQSLDQGLQFLIQYYNGEERAKGNILERFSAQQFPDLHSELNLSSLELGDSALYFCASSVETGQGGAFFGQGTRLTVV.

The chain joins TRBV5-8 to TRBJ2-2; D is undetermined. The CDR3 runs to 18 residues. V lost 0 bases, J lost 1 base, and 16 bases lay in between. Germline CDR1 and CDR2: SGHTS and YDEGEE. DNA for the CDR3: TGTGCCAGCAGCTTGGATCGCCTCAGCGTCTTGAACACCGGGGAGCTGTTTTTT. The encoded protein is CASSLDRLSVLNTGELFF.